These 27 T cell receptor beta chains share one sample of origin, sequenced in a study of T cell responses to AZD1222 COVID-19 vaccine. Sequencing was performed with immunoSEQ multiplex PCR; in TCRdb, only in-frame clones are kept and a portion is missing. The data show approximately 140,000 clones, with about 90% seen just once and less than 5% held by the top ten. This material consisted of peripheral blood, taken 28 days after the second AZD1222 dose. The origin of the receptors is an adult who received the AZD1222 COVID-19 vaccine.

This chain links TRBV7-3 with TRBJ2-1; D call uncertain. The CDR3 totals 16 residues. CDR1 is SGHTA, CDR2 FQGTGA, per germline. Deletions cut 2 bases from V and 0 bases from J, with 11 bases between. CDR3 nucleotide sequence: TGTGCCAGCAGCTTACAGCTTTGGGGCTCCTACAATGAGCAGTTCTTC. Its translation: CASSLQLWGSYNEQFF.

The CDR3 is CASSFPWGVGGYTF. The CDR3 DNA is TGTGCCAGCAGTTTCCCCTGGGGCGTCGGCGGCTACACCTTC. The chain joins TRBV28 to TRBJ1-2; the D gene is possibly TRBD1 (5 bases). V dropped 3 bases and J dropped 8 bases, with 16 bases sitting between them. Germline V gives CDR1 MDHEN, CDR2 SYDVKM. The length of the CDR3 is 14 residues.

CDR3 in DNA: TGTGCCAGCAGCTTAAGTCCGGGACAGAGAGGCGAGCAGTACTTC. It is translated as CASSLSPGQRGEQYF. V gene TRBV7-6 combines with J gene TRBJ2-7; 7 nucleotides align to TRBD1. The CDR3 consists of 15 residues. Germline trimming cut 2 bases from V and 6 bases from J; bases unmatched to any gene: 10. Germline V gene data show CDR1 as SGHVS and CDR2 as FNYEAQ.

Comment on this clone: Distinct nucleotide sequences in the sample also encode this CDR3. J is TRBJ2-7 and V is TRBV5-1; 8 bases match TRBD1. The CDR3 spans 14 residues. Germline assignment: CDR1 SGHRS and CDR2 YFSETQ. Germline trimming cut 0 bases from V and 4 bases from J; bases unmatched to any gene: 3. CDR3 region: CASSLGQGAYEQYF. The CDR3 DNA is TGCGCCAGCAGCTTGGGGCAGGGGGCTTACGAGCAGTACTTC.

The chain couples TRBV6-2 or TRBV6-3 to TRBJ2-3; the D is unclear. V dropped 3 bases and J dropped 0 bases, with 10 bases sitting between them. The CDR3 spans 15 residues. CDR1 is MNHEY and CDR2 is SVGEGT in the germline V gene. CDR3 amino acids: CASSYGLPSTDTQYF. DNA of the CDR3: TGTGCCAGCAGTTATGGTCTACCTAGCACAGATACGCAGTATTTT.

This clone has a handful of counts. This chain joins TRBV5-1 and TRBJ1-1; 8 bases align to TRBD1. There are 14 residues in the CDR3. Germline V gives CDR1 SGHRS, CDR2 YFSETQ. V gave up 3 bases and J gave up 3 bases; unmatched junction bases: 4. CDR3 bases: TGCGCCAGCAGCTCCGGACAGGGCTACACTGAAGCTTTCTTT. Translating gives CASSSGQGYTEAFF.

This rearrangement joins TRBV2 to TRBJ2-1; D ambiguous. Trimming took 9 bases from V and 0 from J, leaving 12 bases between them. This CDR3 contains 14 residues. The V gene's germline CDR1 is SNHLY and CDR2 FYNNEI. CDR3 protein: CARSSLSSYNEQFF. The CDR3 DNA follows: TGTGCCAGATCGTCCCTGAGCTCCTACAATGAGCAGTTCTTC.

The gene calls are TRBV6-4 and TRBJ2-1; no clear D. Germline values: CDR1 MRHNA, CDR2 SNTAGT. The CDR3 runs 15 residues. V was trimmed by 4 bases and J by 0 bases, leaving 10 bases between them. The CDR3 here is CASSGYPSSYNEQFF. CDR3 sequence (DNA): TGTGCCAGCAGTGGCTACCCGAGCTCCTACAATGAGCAGTTCTTC.

The chain couples TRBV4-2 to TRBJ1-5, with TRBD1 as a possible D gene (6 bases). Trimming shortened V by 2 bases and J by 11 bases, and 16 bases separated the two germline ends. CDR1 and CDR2 from the germline V gene are LGHNA and YNFKEQ. The CDR3 totals 14 residues. CDR3 sequence: CASSQWTDAGAQHF. The CDR3 DNA is TGTGCCAGCAGCCAATGGACAGACGCTGGCGCCCAGCATTTT.

The V gene is TRBV4-3, the J gene TRBJ1-2; TRBD1 might be the D (5 bases). This CDR3 is built from 13 residues. Deletions cut 1 base from V and 8 bases from J, with 11 bases between. Germline-derived CDR1 and CDR2 are LGHNA and YSLEER. The DNA of the CDR3 is TGCGCCAGCAGCCAAGCGACAGTTTCGGGCTACACCTTC. Amino acids: CASSQATVSGYTF.

The CDR3 DNA reads TGTGCCAGCAGTTTCAGCTACACTGAAGCTTTCTTT. It translates to CASSFSYTEAFF. The chain couples TRBV4-2 to TRBJ1-1; D unresolved. The CDR3 extends over 12 amino acids. Germline lookup yields CDR1 LGHNA and CDR2 YNFKEQ. Deletions cut 6 bases from V and 3 bases from J, with 8 bases between.

The rearrangement uses TRBV4-3 and TRBJ1-3; no reliable D call. Trimming pared 4 bases from V and 0 bases from J, leaving 7 bases between. This CDR3 comprises 14 residues. Germline V gene lookup returns CDR1 LGHNA and CDR2 YSLEER. Here the CDR3 DNA reads TGCGCCAGCAGCCTCCTTCCCTCTGGAAACACCATATATTTT. Protein sequence: CASSLLPSGNTIYF.

This rearrangement joins TRBV11-3 to TRBJ1-1; tentative D call: TRBD1 (5 bases). The CDR3 contains 15 residues. Trimming stripped 5 bases from V and 3 bases from J, with 16 bases between. Germline CDR1 SGHNT, CDR2 YENEEA. CDR3 nucleotides: TGTGCCAGCAGCCCTGGGGGGAATTCATACACTGAAGCTTTCTTT. Amino acid sequence: CASSPGGNSYTEAFF. Variable domain in full (rest from reference TRBV11-3 and TRBJ1-1): EAGVVQSPRYKIIEKKQPVAFWCNPISGHNTLYWYLQNLGQGPELLIRYENEEAVDDSQLPKDRFSAERLKGVDSTLKIQPAELGDSAVYLCASSPGGNSYTEAFFGQGTRLTVV.

The V gene is TRBV4-1, the J gene TRBJ2-1; possible D gene TRBD2, 5 bases. CDR1 is MGHRA, CDR2 YSYEKL, per germline. The V gene lost 0 bases and the J gene lost 4 bases, with 13 bases spanning the gap. The CDR3 sequence is 16 residues long. Here the CDR3 reads CASSQDWETGYNEQFF. The CDR3 DNA sequence: TGCGCCAGCAGCCAAGATTGGGAGACGGGGTACAATGAGCAGTTCTTC.

V is TRBV4-1 and J is TRBJ2-5; 10 bases align to TRBD2. This CDR3 is 15 amino acids long. Germline loops: CDR1 MGHRA, CDR2 YSYEKL. Trimming cost V 4 bases and J 4 bases; bases outside gene matches: 6. The CDR3 protein is CASSRGTSDRETQYF. The CDR3 DNA sequence: TGCGCCAGCAGCCGGGGGACTAGCGATCGAGAGACCCAGTACTTC.

V is TRBV18 and J is TRBJ2-3, with D uncertain. Germline V gene data show CDR1 as KGHSH and CDR2 as LQKENI. The germline V and J ends were trimmed by 3 bases and 6 bases, with 10 bases remaining between them. The CDR3 runs 13 residues. CDR3: CASSPGHLDTQYF. The CDR3 bases are TGTGCCAGCTCACCCGGCCATTTGGATACGCAGTATTTT.

This chain uses TRBV7-3 with TRBJ1-6, with TRBD1 as a possible D gene (5 bases). Trimming shortened V by 4 bases and J by 0 bases, and 10 bases separated the two germline ends. CDR3 length: 16 amino acids. Germline V gene lookup returns CDR1 SGHTA and CDR2 FQGTGA. Here the CDR3 DNA reads TGTGCCAGCAGCTGGGGGGGGAACTCCTATAATTCACCCCTCCACTTT. Its protein is CASSWGGNSYNSPLHF. The entire variable domain, with the rest obtained from reference TRBV7-3 and TRBJ1-6, is as follows: GAGVSQTPSNKVTEKGKYVELRCDPISGHTALYWYRQSLGQGPEFLIYFQGTGAADDSGLPNDRFFAVRPEGSVSTLKIQRTERGDSAVYLCASSWGGNSYNSPLHFGNGTRLTVT.

The chain has TRBV18 and TRBJ2-3; D is undetermined. CDR3 size: 14 residues. V was clipped by 6 bases and J by 4 bases, with 14 bases between them. Germline V gene lookup returns CDR1 KGHSH and CDR2 LQKENI. The CDR3 here is CASSELAWPDTQYF. In DNA form, the CDR3 reads TGTGCCAGCTCGGAGCTCGCTTGGCCAGATACGCAGTATTTT.

The chain employs TRBV6-2 or TRBV6-3 and TRBJ2-1; the D is unclear. Germline CDR1 is MNHEY and CDR2 is SVGEGT. The CDR3 runs 14 residues. The V end lost 4 bases, the J end lost 3 bases, and 10 bases lay between the germline ends. The CDR3 sequence: CASSSDIGYNEQFF. CDR3 bases: TGTGCCAGCAGTTCTGACATTGGCTACAATGAGCAGTTCTTC.

CDR3 loop: CASSPARVQAYEQYF. The CDR3 region has the DNA TGTGCCAGCAGCCCGGCTCGAGTCCAAGCCTACGAGCAGTACTTC. The chain uses TRBV7-2 and TRBJ2-7; D gene ambiguous. The CDR3 sequence is 15 residues long. V was cut by 5 bases and J by 2 bases, with 16 bases left in between. CDR1 and CDR2 (germline): SGHTA, FQGNSA.

CDR3 DNA sequence: TGTGCCAGTACCCCAACGGGGGAGTATGGCTACACCTTC. This translates into CASTPTGEYGYTF. V and J are TRBV19 and TRBJ1-2, with D tentatively TRBD1 (5 bases). Germline CDR1 LNHDA, CDR2 SQIVND (reference sequence). This CDR3 spans 13 amino acids. Trimming shortened V by 7 bases and J by 5 bases, and 14 bases separated the two germline ends.

The chain links TRBV2 to TRBJ2-7; no reliable D call. The CDR3 sequence is 15 residues long. The V end lost 4 bases, the J end lost 2 bases, and 15 bases lay between the germline ends. CDR1 and CDR2 (germline): SNHLY, FYNNEI. CDR3 in DNA: TGTGCCAGCAGTGTGGGCAAATGGGGAACCTACGAGCAGTACTTC. Its translation: CASSVGKWGTYEQYF.

The chain uses TRBV4-1 and TRBJ2-3; 8 bases line up with TRBD2. This CDR3 is built from 13 residues. J lost 6 bases, V lost 6 bases, and 5 bases had no gene match. The germline gives CDR1 MGHRA, CDR2 YSYEKL. CDR3 DNA sequence: TGCGCCAGCAGTCGGACTAGCCCGGATACGCAGTATTTT. Its translation: CASSRTSPDTQYF.

V usage is TRBV3-1 (or the pseudogene TRBV3-2) and J usage is TRBJ2-1; tentative D call: TRBD2 (6 bases). Germline V CDR1 and CDR2: LGHDT, YNNKEL (reference sequence). Trimming removed 0 bases from V and 3 bases from J, with 9 bases in between. The CDR3 consists of 15 residues. The DNA of the CDR3 is TGTGCCAGCAGCCAAGATGGGGGGTTCTACAATGAGCAGTTCTTC. Translated, it gives CASSQDGGFYNEQFF.

The chain employs TRBV6-7 and TRBJ2-7; 10 nucleotides agree with TRBD2. TRBV6-7 is reported as an ORF; its role is uncertain. The junction had 7 bases not matched to a gene; V was cut back by 9 bases and J by 2 bases. This CDR3 spans 14 amino acids. Here the CDR3 DNA reads TGTGCCAGGGGGACCGGACTAGCGGCCTACGAGCAGTACTTC. Protein sequence: CARGTGLAAYEQYF.

V usage is TRBV11-2 and J usage is TRBJ2-6; D is undetermined. From germline, CDR1 is SGHAT and CDR2 FQNNGV. The CDR3 is made up of 15 amino acids. Trimming stripped 5 bases from V and 0 bases from J, with 8 bases between. The CDR3 DNA reads TGTGCCAGCAGCGTGAGTTTCTCTGGGGCCAACGTCCTGACTTTC. Protein product: CASSVSFSGANVLTF.

The gene calls are TRBV12-3 or TRBV12-4 and TRBJ1-1; D is unclear. V lost 3 bases, J lost 0 bases, and 5 bases lay in between. The CDR3 sequence is 13 residues long. The CDR3 coding sequence is TGTGCCAGCAGTTTGCAAGTGAACACTGAAGCTTTCTTT. Protein: CASSLQVNTEAFF.